A single sample is the source of the 26 T cell receptor beta chains below, sequenced in a study of blood T cell repertoires in COVID-19. Repertoires were generated with immunoSEQ multiplex PCR, while TCRdb's copy carries only in-frame clones and drops some. The sample has 150,000 to 200,000 clones, more than 60% seen once. Sequencing input: peripheral blood. The receptors come from a man between 65 and 85 years old with acute or convalescent COVID-19.

The chain is built from TRBV23-1 and TRBJ2-3; D possibly corresponds to TRBD2 (5 bases). TRBV23-1 is sorted into the ORF group, with uncertain function. V was trimmed by 0 bases and J by 1 base, leaving 17 bases between them. The CDR3 length is 18 residues. The CDR3 sequence is CASSQSEAERCGTDTQYF. The CDR3 DNA reads TGCGCCAGCAGTCAATCTGAAGCGGAACGGTGCGGCACAGATACGCAGTATTTT.

CDR3 amino acids: CASSLIRSTSTDTQYF. The DNA of the CDR3 is TGCGCCAGCAGCCTAATAAGATCAACTAGCACAGATACGCAGTATTTT. The genes are TRBV5-1 and TRBJ2-3, with D unresolved. The CDR3 totals 16 residues. V shed 4 bases and J shed 0 bases, with 15 bases lying between them. Germline assignment: CDR1 SGHRS and CDR2 YFSETQ.

The genes are TRBV2 and TRBJ1-4, with 8 bases aligning to TRBD1. Per germline, CDR1 SNHLY and CDR2 FYNNEI. V dropped 6 bases and J dropped 8; count of bases not matched to a gene: 8. This CDR3 contains 14 residues. Here the CDR3 DNA reads TGTGCCAGCAGCTCTCGGACAGGGAGGGAAAAACTGTTTTTT. This translates into CASSSRTGREKLFF.

The CDR3 loop reads CASSEALEGGYGYTF. CDR3 in DNA: TGTGCCAGCAGTGAAGCGCTGGAGGGTGGTTATGGCTACACCTTC. The chain carries TRBV6-1 and TRBJ1-2; D gene ambiguous. Germline values: CDR1 MNHNS, CDR2 SASEGT. V dropped 0 bases and J dropped 5 bases, with 13 bases sitting between them. This CDR3 spans 15 amino acids.

The V call is TRBV27, the J call TRBJ1-3; possibly TRBD1 for D (6 bases). V lost 6 bases and J 4 bases, leaving 22 bases between the germline ends. Germline V CDR1 and CDR2: MNHEY, SMNVEV (reference sequence). CDR3 length equals 17 residues. The CDR3 here is CASRSLNPQGFGNTIYF. As DNA, the CDR3 is TGTGCCAGCAGATCACTCAACCCACAGGGATTCGGAAACACCATATATTTT.

CDR3 bases: TGTGCCGGTCACAGGGAAGGGAACACTGAAGCTTTCTTT. This sequence encodes CAGHREGNTEAFF. This chain connects TRBV6-5 to TRBJ1-1; D might be TRBD1 (6 bases). The CDR3 extends over 13 amino acids. The germline CDR1 and CDR2 sequences are MNHEY and SVGAGI. The ends were cut back, 11 bases at V and 1 base at J, with 14 bases in the middle.

V gene TRBV2 combines with J gene TRBJ1-3; D remains ambiguous. Germline assignment: CDR1 SNHLY and CDR2 FYNNEI. The CDR3 length is 18 residues. V was pared by 3 bases and J by 0 bases, with 18 bases between. CDR3 in amino acids: CASSDRPQISLSGNTIYF. The CDR3 nucleotides read TGTGCCAGCAGTGACAGGCCTCAAATCTCTCTCTCTGGAAACACCATATATTTT.

The rearrangement links TRBV19 to TRBJ1-5; maybe TRBD1 (5 bases). V shed 7 bases and J shed 1 base, with 11 bases lying between them. Germline values: CDR1 LNHDA, CDR2 SQIVND (reference sequence). The CDR3 has 14 residues. DNA for the CDR3: TGTGCCAGTATCCCTCCAGGGAGCAATCAGCCCCAGCATTTT. It specifies CASIPPGSNQPQHF. The full variable domain, with the rest looked up from reference TRBV19 and TRBJ1-5, is DGGITQSPKYLFRKEGQNVTLSCEQNLNHDAMYWYRQDPGQGLRLIYYSQIVNDFQKGDIAEGYSVSREKKESFPLTVTSAQKNPTAFYLCASIPPGSNQPQHFGDGTRLSIL.

This sequence joins TRBV7-9 and TRBJ2-7; D might be TRBD1 (5 bases). V was cut by 5 bases and J by 5 bases, with 16 bases left in between. This CDR3 is 14 amino acids long. CDR1 is SEHNR, CDR2 FQNEAQ, per germline (reference sequence). CDR3 nucleotide sequence: TGTGCCAGCAGCCCGTGGGGCCAGAACAACGAGCAGTACTTC. Protein sequence: CASSPWGQNNEQYF. Full variable domain (remainder filled in from reference TRBV7-9 and TRBJ2-7): DTGVSQNPRHKITKRGQNVTFRCDPISEHNRLYWYRQTLGQGPEFLTYFQNEAQLEKSRLLSDRFSAERPKGSFSTLEIQRTEQGDSAMYLCASSPWGQNNEQYFGPGTRLTVT.

The V and J genes are TRBV7-3 and TRBJ2-2; 8 nucleotides line up with TRBD2. V was clipped by 5 bases and J by 2 bases; unmatched bases: 4. The germline V gene has CDR1 SGHTA and CDR2 FQGTGA. The CDR3 spans 15 residues. The CDR3 sequence is CASSDSGRNTGELFF. CDR3 DNA: TGTGCCAGCAGCGACAGCGGGAGAAACACCGGGGAGCTGTTTTTT.

This sequence joins TRBV5-1 and TRBJ2-7; TRBD2 agrees at 14 bases. CDR3 size: 15 residues. After removal of 3 bases from V and 5 bases from J, the junction contained 4 bases not matched to a gene. Germline V lookup: CDR1 SGHRS, CDR2 YFSETQ. The DNA of the CDR3 is TGCGCCAGCAGCTCACCGGGACTAGCGGGAGACGAGCAGTACTTC. Its protein product is CASSSPGLAGDEQYF.

The V gene is TRBV5-8, the J gene TRBJ2-7; 9 bases map to TRBD1. Germline V gene data show CDR1 as SGHTS and CDR2 as YDEGEE. CDR3 size: 17 residues. V gave up 2 bases and J gave up 1 base; unmatched junction bases: 10. Written as DNA, the CDR3 is TGTGCCAGCAGCTTAGGGACAGGGTCGGCGTTATCCTACGAGCAGTACTTC. It codes for CASSLGTGSALSYEQYF.

V gene TRBV5-4 combines with J gene TRBJ2-1; TRBD2 matches 12 bases. Per germline, CDR1 SGHNT and CDR2 YYREEE (reference sequence). The CDR3 contains 15 residues. The trim removed 3 bases at V and 4 bases at J, leaving 2 bases unmatched. CDR3 nucleotides: TGTGCCAGCAGCTCGACTAGCGGGGGATACAATGAGCAGTTCTTC. Amino acids: CASSSTSGGYNEQFF.

The CDR3 here is CASSFVGPSTDTQYF. In nucleotides, the CDR3 is TGTGCCAGCAGTTTCGTGGGCCCCAGCACAGATACGCAGTATTTT. The chain links TRBV6-5 to TRBJ2-3; D ambiguous. The CDR3 runs to 15 residues. Deletions cut 4 bases from V and 0 bases from J, with 11 bases between. Germline CDR1 reads MNHEY; CDR2 reads SVGAGI.

This clone has a single count. The rearrangement uses TRBV19 and TRBJ2-5; the D gene is possibly TRBD1 (6 bases). In germline, CDR1 is LNHDA, CDR2 SQIVND (reference sequence). V lost 2 bases to trimming and J lost 5 bases, with 6 bases between them. The CDR3 totals 12 residues. CDR3 DNA: TGTGCCAGTAGTATACAGGGGGAGACCCAGTACTTC. Translation: CASSIQGETQYF.

The chain links TRBV7-9 to TRBJ1-3; perhaps TRBD1 as D (5 bases). Germline-derived CDR1 and CDR2 are SEHNR and FQNEAQ (reference sequence). The CDR3 runs 18 residues. With 5 bases removed from V and 0 bases from J, the gap between germline ends came to 20 bases. For the CDR3, the DNA is TGTGCCAGCAGCGCAAACTCTAAAACAGGAAACTCTGGAAACACCATATATTTT. It yields the protein CASSANSKTGNSGNTIYF.

This clone has a handful of counts. Other DNA sequences in this sample translate to the same CDR3. The chain uses TRBV5-1 and TRBJ2-3; TRBD2 matches 12 bases. Germline values: CDR1 SGHRS, CDR2 YFSETQ. The CDR3 totals 15 residues. V shed 2 bases and J 6 bases; nucleotides not matched to a gene: 4. The CDR3, as DNA: TGCGCCAGCAGCTTACGAGGACTAGCGGGGGATACGCAGTATTTT. Its protein is CASSLRGLAGDTQYF.

There are a few counts of this clone. V usage is TRBV27 and J usage is TRBJ1-2, with 12 bases identical to TRBD1. Per the germline V gene, CDR1 is MNHEY and CDR2 is SMNVEV (reference sequence). The CDR3 sequence is 16 residues long. The V segment lost 6 bases and the J segment 3 bases; nucleotides outside the gene matches: 8. This CDR3 is CASSPRGQGAYYGYTF. As DNA, the CDR3 is TGTGCCAGCAGCCCCAGGGGACAGGGGGCATACTATGGCTACACCTTC.

The chain uses TRBV7-8 and TRBJ2-2; D gene uncertain. The CDR3 length is 13 residues. The germline V gene encodes CDR1 SGHVS and CDR2 FQNEAQ. V lost 1 base, J lost 6 bases, and 6 bases lay in between. This CDR3 reads CASSLVSPGELFF. The CDR3 DNA sequence: TGTGCCAGCAGCTTAGTTAGCCCCGGGGAGCTGTTTTTT. The full variable domain, completed using reference TRBV7-8 and TRBJ2-2, is GAGVSQSPRYKVAKRGQDVALRCDPISGHVSLFWYQQALGQGPEFLTYFQNEAQLDKSGLPSDRFFAERPEGSVSTLKIQRTQQEDSAVYLCASSLVSPGELFFGEGSRLTVL.

This clone has a single count. The genes are TRBV11-2 and TRBJ2-5; 12 nucleotides line up with TRBD2. Germline V lookup: CDR1 SGHAT, CDR2 FQNNGV. The CDR3 spans 16 residues. V was pared by 5 bases and J by 2 bases, with 6 bases of the junction left unmatched. CDR3 DNA sequence: TGTGCCAGCAGCCCCCTAGCGGGGGGGGAGCAAGAGACCCAGTACTTC. Its protein is CASSPLAGGEQETQYF.

The J gene is TRBJ2-5, the V gene TRBV5-1, with TRBD1 matching over 8 bases. V was pared by 3 bases and J by 5 bases, with 6 bases of the junction left unmatched. The CDR3 spans 14 residues. Germline V lookup: CDR1 SGHRS, CDR2 YFSETQ. The CDR3 loop is CASSSDRGVETQYF. The CDR3 DNA reads TGCGCCAGCAGCTCCGACAGGGGAGTGGAGACCCAGTACTTC.

CDR3 amino acids: CATSDQGRYEQYF. Written as DNA, the CDR3 is TGTGCCACCAGTGATCAGGGGCGCTACGAGCAGTACTTC. This chain links TRBV24-1 with TRBJ2-7, with a possible D match to TRBD1 (6 bases). This CDR3 is 13 amino acids long. V lost 3 bases, J lost 3 bases, and 8 bases lay in between. Germline CDR1 reads KGHDR; CDR2 reads SFDVKD.

This clone appeared a few times. This rearrangement joins TRBV19 to TRBJ1-5, with 7 bases that match TRBD1. Trimming cost V 5 bases and J 6 bases; bases outside gene matches: 10. The CDR3 length is 15 residues. Germline V lookup: CDR1 LNHDA, CDR2 SQIVND (reference sequence). This chain's CDR3 is CASSSRQGAGQPQHF. In DNA form, the CDR3 reads TGTGCCAGTAGTTCCAGACAGGGCGCAGGTCAGCCCCAGCATTTT. The variable domain in full, with the rest retrieved from reference TRBV19 and TRBJ1-5, is DGGITQSPKYLFRKEGQNVTLSCEQNLNHDAMYWYRQDPGQGLRLIYYSQIVNDFQKGDIAEGYSVSREKKESFPLTVTSAQKNPTAFYLCASSSRQGAGQPQHFGDGTRLSIL.

V and J are TRBV25-1 and TRBJ2-5; TRBD2 is a possible D gene (7 bases). The CDR3 runs to 14 residues. Germline V gene sequence: CDR1 MGHDK, CDR2 SYGVNS. Trimming removed 4 bases from V and 5 bases from J, with 14 bases in between. The CDR3 DNA follows: TGTGCCAGCAGTGGCCGAAGGGGGGGGGAGACCCAGTACTTC. It yields the protein CASSGRRGGETQYF.

This clone was found once. The gene calls are TRBV4-3 and TRBJ2-1; tentative D call: TRBD2 (6 bases). CDR1 LGHNA and CDR2 YSLEER come from the germline V gene. The CDR3 totals 19 residues. V lost 0 bases and J lost 6, with 24 bases in between. The CDR3 loop is CASSQDSSREARRINEQFF. The CDR3 DNA reads TGCGCCAGCAGCCAAGATTCTTCGAGGGAGGCCCGCCGCATCAATGAGCAGTTCTTC.

The V call is TRBV28, the J call TRBJ2-3; D unclear. The germline CDR1 and CDR2 sequences are MDHEN and SYDVKM. The CDR3 is 14 amino acids. Trimming removed 3 bases at V and 4 bases at J, with 11 bases between. CDR3 sequence: CASSFQRQADTQYF. The CDR3 bases are TGTGCCAGCAGTTTTCAGCGCCAAGCAGATACGCAGTATTTT.